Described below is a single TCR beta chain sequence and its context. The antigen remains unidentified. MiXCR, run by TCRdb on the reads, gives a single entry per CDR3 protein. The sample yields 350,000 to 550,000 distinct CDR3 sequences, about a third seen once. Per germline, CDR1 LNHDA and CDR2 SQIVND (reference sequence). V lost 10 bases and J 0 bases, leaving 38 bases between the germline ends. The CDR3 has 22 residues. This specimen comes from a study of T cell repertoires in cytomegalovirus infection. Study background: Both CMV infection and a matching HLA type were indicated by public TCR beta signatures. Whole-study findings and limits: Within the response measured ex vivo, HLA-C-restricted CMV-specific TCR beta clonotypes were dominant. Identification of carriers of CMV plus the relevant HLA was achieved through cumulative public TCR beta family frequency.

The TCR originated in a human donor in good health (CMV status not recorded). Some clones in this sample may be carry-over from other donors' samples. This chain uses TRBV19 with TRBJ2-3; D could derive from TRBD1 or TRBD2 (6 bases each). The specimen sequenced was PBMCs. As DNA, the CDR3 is TGTGCCACCCGATACCCGATTAGGGGGGCATCGACATCTTTTTATAGCACAGATACGCAGTATTTT. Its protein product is CATRYPIRGASTSFYSTDTQYF.